These 5 T cell receptor beta chains originate from one sample sequenced in a study of cytomegalovirus exposure and HLA in healthy donors. Primers included in the PCR were 60 Vbeta and 13 Jbeta primers. Only in-frame clones appear in the TCRdb table, and some are missing; sequencing was by immunoSEQ multiplex PCR. The sample carries 200,000 or so clones, roughly 84% recorded once. Input material: PBMCs. Source of these receptors: a human donor in good health.

The chain has TRBV30 and TRBJ2-5; 9 bases agree with TRBD2. The J segment lost 7 bases and the V segment lost 4 bases, leaving 10 bases of the junction unmatched. The CDR3 is 14 residues long. Germline V gene sequence: CDR1 GTSNPN, CDR2 SVGIG (reference sequence). The DNA for the CDR3 is TGTGCCTGGACCAAAGCGGGAGGTTCATGGACCCAGTACTTC. Protein sequence: CAWTKAGGSWTQYF.

The J gene is TRBJ2-5, the V gene TRBV15, with TRBD2 identical over 16 bases. This CDR3 is 18 amino acids long. The junction had 7 bases not matched to a gene; V was cut back by 5 bases and J by 1 base. The germline gives CDR1 LNHNV, CDR2 YYDKDF (reference sequence). CDR3 protein: CATSWVGTSGRGQETQYF. CDR3 DNA: TGTGCCACCAGCTGGGTTGGGACTAGCGGGAGGGGCCAAGAGACCCAGTACTTC.

The chain combines TRBV5-4 with TRBJ1-2, with unresolved D. Germline lookup yields CDR1 SGHNT and CDR2 YYREEE (reference sequence). This CDR3 contains 13 residues. The germline V and J ends were trimmed by 2 bases and 3 bases, with 8 bases remaining between them. The CDR3 loop reads CASSFNPDYGYTF. The CDR3 region has the DNA TGTGCCAGCAGCTTTAACCCGGACTATGGCTACACCTTC.

The sample holds a few counts of this clone. The chain uses TRBV2 and TRBJ1-5; D gene uncertain. The CDR3 runs to 16 residues. Germline CDR1 and CDR2: SNHLY and FYNNEI. Trimming removed 4 bases at V and 1 base at J, with 14 bases between. The CDR3 reads CASSVDAQKSNQPQHF. CDR3 DNA sequence: TGTGCCAGCAGTGTCGATGCCCAGAAGAGCAATCAGCCCCAGCATTTT.

The rearrangement joins TRBV19 to TRBJ1-4; 7 bases align to TRBD1. Germline CDR1 LNHDA, CDR2 SQIVND (reference sequence). This CDR3 has 14 amino acids. V was clipped by 6 bases and J by 5 bases; unmatched bases: 6. Here the CDR3 reads CASRTGQINEKLFF. The CDR3 nucleotides are TGTGCCAGTAGAACGGGACAGATAAATGAAAAACTGTTTTTT.